This TCR beta chain was found in a study of identical twins listed by TCRdb under 2016. For context, the study as a whole: The study deep-sequenced TCR alpha and beta repertoires from monozygotic twins, unrelated adults of various ages and cord blood to test whether fetal clonotypes persist. To rule out contamination, the twin experiments were replicated at different times with different library preparation protocols.

What the research found in general, with its limitations: The excess sharing between twins in beta out-of-frame sequences was weaker because fewer shared sequences reduced the signal-to-noise ratio. Because the same donors could not be followed over many years, the conclusions depended on cross-sectional statistical analysis. Invariant T cells such as MAIT and iNKT could partly confound zero-insertion analyses, though diverse VJ usage argued against this for most clonotypes. Abundant cord blood beta clonotypes carried fewer insertions; young adult naive repertoires showed a weaker similar trend, while memory repertoires showed none. Compared with coincidental sharing between unrelated individuals, an excess of low generation-probability sequences was observed among out-of-frame TCR alpha sequences shared between twins. Out-of-frame TCR alpha sharing in monozygotic twins was systematically underestimated by recombination models, whereas sharing between unrelated individuals was in agreement with the recombination models.

All donors were healthy Caucasians. Three pairs of female monozygotic twins, all aged about 18 to 30 years, were included in the twin cohort. Miltenyi CD45RO+ enrichment and human naive T-cell isolation kits were used to isolate memory (CD45RO+) and naive T cells from PBMC. The germline V and J ends show losses of 6 bases and 0 bases respectively, and no gene match explains 4 bases of the junction. The CDR3 sequence holds 17 residues, the cysteine and phenylalanine included. Only the CDR3 region is kept as DNA, spanning 51 bases read in frame from base 1. Via the germline V gene, CDR1 is MNHEY and CDR2 SVGAGI. Library generation was performed with 5' RACE. Sequencing was carried out with an Illumina HiSeq 2000. Template switching added a universal primer binding site, and the final cDNA carried a unique molecular identifier that allowed TCR cDNA molecules to be counted accurately. First-strand cDNA for TCR alpha and beta chains was synthesized from specific primers in the conserved constant-segment region. To control for contamination, every cDNA library was double barcoded, receiving both a SMART-Mk sample barcode and Illumina barcodes. TruSeq adapter sequences along with Illumina sample barcodes were introduced in two successive PCR steps. Sequencing of the TCR alpha and beta cDNA libraries was done on the Illumina HiSeq platform using custom primers. Processing in the source paper ran as follows. Unique molecular identifiers were extracted from raw reads with MiGEC, and CDR3 positions were determined with MiXCR. For each individual, recombination models were inferred using an EM algorithm with the repgenHMM and IGoR tools. The analysis of shared clonotypes was done with the tcR package in R, with sharing normalized by the product of cloneset sizes. To study raw recombination without the effects of thymic and clonal selection, out-of-frame nonproductive sequences were analyzed. Clones were called with MiXCR by TCRdb after fastp trimmed the public reads at Q25, and only in-frame beta chains were retained. One record per CDR3 amino acid sequence lists the most common genes and DNA. For this entry, the V and J calls and clone size follow TCRdb and not the study's own pipeline. This sample holds around 280,000 distinct CDR3 sequences; more than 6.5% were observed only once. The ten largest clones add up to 2.1% of the sample.

Comments on this clonotype: What this receptor recognizes is not known. There are no base qualities to consult, and no much larger clone falls within one base.

These records were also assigned to another study, of yellow fever vaccine responses in identical twins. As the second study states: According to the authors, the vaccine-induced T cell response in identical twins seemed to be partly convergent and partly specific to each individual. In the study, vaccine-responding T cell clones were precisely tracked in identical twins.

The sequence derives from a woman aged 18-30 years in good health. The sequencing sample was made of memory (CD45RO+) T cells sorted from blood. The cell subset or site tag for this specimen amounts to: CD45RO+ enriched T cells. The chain is assembled from TRBV6-5 and TRBJ2-2; 13 of the junction bases match TRBD2. The DNA sequence follows: TGTGCCAGCAGCTATACTAGCGGGGGGGCGAACACCGGGGAGCTGTTTTTT. Protein translation: CASSYTSGGANTGELFF.